The present entry profiles one TCR beta chain with its context. The data derive from a study of control samples from healthy donors and cancer patients. The germline V gene has CDR1 LGHDT and CDR2 YNNKEL (reference sequence). This CDR3 contains 18 residues. The junction had 3 bases not matched to a gene; V was cut back by 0 bases and J by 4 bases. Only in-frame clones appear in the TCRdb table, and some are missing; sequencing was by immunoSEQ multiplex PCR. The repertoire includes over 100,000 clones, 92% of them detected once, and 2.1% sits in the top ten. This TCR was recovered from a woman in her fifties or sixties in good health. The source material was blood. The chain is built from TRBV3-1 (or the pseudogene TRBV3-2) and TRBJ2-2, with 15 bases that match TRBD2. The CDR3 DNA reads as TGTGCCAGCAGCCAAGAGGGACTAGCGGGGGGCGGCACCGGGGAGCTGTTTTTT. Translation gives CASSQEGLAGGGTGELFF.